This T cell receptor (beta chain) was retrieved from a study of identical twins. Study-wide results and caveats: Sequences that were beta out-of-frame showed weaker excess twin sharing.

Template switching added a universal primer site, and cDNA bore unique molecular identifiers. TCRdb fed the 5' RACE reads into MiXCR, producing one record per CDR3 protein. The sample comprises around 670,000 distinct CDR3 sequences, 6.1% of which are singletons, and roughly 1.6% rests with the top ten. V lost 2 bases and J lost 2; bases outside the gene matches: 6. The germline V gene encodes CDR1 SGHVS and CDR2 FQNEAQ. The CDR3 extends over 16 amino acids. In regard to this clonotype: Its antigen is currently unknown.

The chain has TRBV7-8 and TRBJ2-3; 8 bases agree with TRBD2. The sample consisted of naive T cells sorted from blood. The TCR sequence derives from a man aged 18-30 years in good health. In DNA, the CDR3 is TGTGCCAGCAGCTTAAGGCGGACTAGCCCCACAGATACGCAGTATTTT. Translation: CASSLRRTSPTDTQYF.